The rows below give T cell receptor beta chains drawn from one sample of a study of cytomegalovirus exposure and HLA in healthy donors. Profiling relied on immunoSEQ multiplex PCR, and the TCRdb table lists in-frame clones only, not all of them. The sample carries approximately 160,000 clones, 77% recorded once. Sequencing input: PBMCs. The receptors originated from a young woman in good health and CMV-seropositive. Each CDR3 is given with its conserved first and last residue. The D gene is left open where the match is weak. Some rows have no size entry. The others give once, few or many, or a class for an expanded clone.

TRBV10-3	TRBJ2-7	.	TRBD1	TGTGCCATCAGTGAGATCTTTGGAGTAGTAACAGGGGACTACGAGCAGTACTTC	CAISEIFGVVTGDYEQYF
TRBV29-1	TRBJ1-1	.	.	TGCAGCGCCCGCTCTCCGGTGGTTCGCACTGAAGCTTTCTTT	CSARSPVVRTEAFF
TRBV19	TRBJ2-1	.	.	TGTGCCAGTATCAAAGCGGGTGAGCAGTTCTTC	CASIKAGEQFF
TRBV11-3	TRBJ2-3	.	TRBD2	TGTGCCAGCAGTCAGCGGGAGGGTAGCACAGATACGCAGTATTTT	CASSQREGSTDTQYF
TRBV4-1	TRBJ2-6	.	.	TGCGCCAGCAGCCCTGTTGGCGGCTTCTCTGGGGCCAACGTCCTGACTTTC	CASSPVGGFSGANVLTF
TRBV7-9	TRBJ2-5	.	TRBD1	TGTGCCAGCAGCTTCACAGGGACAGGGGGCACAGGAGAGACCCAGTACTTC	CASSFTGTGGTGETQYF
TRBV5-4	TRBJ2-1	.	TRBD2	TGTGCCAGCTCAAGCGGGAGCGTATACAATGAGCAGTTCTTC	CASSSGSVYNEQFF
TRBV9	TRBJ2-1	.	TRBD2	TGTGCCAGCAGCGTAGGACTAGCGGGCGGGAATGAGCAGTTCTTC	CASSVGLAGGNEQFF
TRBV29-1	TRBJ2-3	.	.	TGCAGCGTCCCCAGTCGGGGGGCTACCGTTAATACGCAGTATTTT	CSVPSRGATVNTQYF
TRBV4-3	TRBJ1-2	.	.	TGCGCCAGCAGCCAAGATCCTGGCTTCCTTAAGACAGAAAACTATGGCTACACCTTC	CASSQDPGFLKTENYGYTF
TRBV21-1	TRBJ2-7	.	.	TGTGCCAGCGGAATAGTACTAGCGGGATCCTACGAGCAGTACTTC	CASGIVLAGSYEQYF
TRBV6-5	TRBJ1-1	.	.	TGTGCCAGCAGTTCGGGACTCCCAAGGGGAGCTTTCTTT	CASSSGLPRGAFF
TRBV9	TRBJ2-7	.	TRBD2	TGTGCCAGCAGCGTAGACGGCGGGAGGGCCTCCAACGAGCAGTACTTC	CASSVDGGRASNEQYF
TRBV9	TRBJ2-7	.	.	TGTGCCAGCAGCGGCGGGACGGCTTCCTACGAGCAGTACTTC	CASSGGTASYEQYF
TRBV14	TRBJ2-3	.	TRBD2	TGTGCCAGCAGCCAAGATGAGGGACTAGGGACCTCCACAGATACGCAGTATTTT	CASSQDEGLGTSTDTQYF
TRBV6-5	TRBJ1-4	.	TRBD1	TGTGCCAGCAGTTGGACCCGGGACAGGGGTGAAAAACTGTTTTTT	CASSWTRDRGEKLFF
TRBV7-6	TRBJ2-3	.	TRBD2	TGTGCCAGCAGCTTAGGGATAGCGGGAAGCACAGATACGCAGTATTTT	CASSLGIAGSTDTQYF
TRBV9	TRBJ2-3	.	.	TGTGCCAGCAGCGTACGAGCGGAGCGCACAGATACGCAGTATTTT	CASSVRAERTDTQYF
TRBV30	TRBJ2-3	.	.	TGTGCCTGCCACAGCGGCTCTAGCACAGATACGCAGTATTTT	CACHSGSSTDTQYF
TRBV7-2	TRBJ1-2	.	.	TGTGCCAGCAGCTTAGGCGCCCCCGGCTACACCTTC	CASSLGAPGYTF
TRBV19	TRBJ2-2	.	.	TGTGCCAGTAGTACCTCGCGACAGGCCAGCAACACCGGGGAGCTGTTTTTT	CASSTSRQASNTGELFF
TRBV21-1	TRBJ2-5	few	.	TGTGCCAGCAGCAAAGGCGGCAGGGTGAAAGAGACCCAGTACTTC	CASSKGGRVKETQYF
TRBV30	TRBJ1-5	.	.	TGTGCCTGGAGTGGACAGGACAATCAGCCCCAGCATTTT	CAWSGQDNQPQHF
TRBV19	TRBJ1-4	.	TRBD1	TGTGCCAGTAGTATTCCAACAGGGGGGCTTGAAAAACTGTTTTTT	CASSIPTGGLEKLFF
TRBV28	TRBJ1-3	few	.	TGTGCCAGCAGTTCCTCAGGGTCGTCTGGAAACACCATATATTTT	CASSSSGSSGNTIYF
TRBV5-1	TRBJ2-7	.	TRBD1	TGCGCCAGCCGGGCCGGGACAGTGACTTCCTACGAGCAGTACTTC	CASRAGTVTSYEQYF
TRBV27	TRBJ2-1	once	TRBD2	TGTGCCAGCGGGAAGGGACTACGGAATAGGAATGAGCAGTTCTTC	CASGKGLRNRNEQFF
TRBV19	TRBJ1-4	.	.	TGTGCCAGTAGTATAGTGGCCCGAACTAATGAAAAACTGTTTTTT	CASSIVARTNEKLFF
TRBV4-3	TRBJ2-1	.	.	TGCGCCAGCAGCCAAGCGGGAGAGGTATACAATGAGCAGTTCTTC	CASSQAGEVYNEQFF
TRBV9	TRBJ2-3	.	.	TGTGCCAGCAGTATGGACTCCTCTACGGATACGCAGTATTTT	CASSMDSSTDTQYF
TRBV4-3	TRBJ1-1	.	TRBD1	TGCGCCAGCAGCCGCGGGACAGCGAACACTGAAGCTTTCTTT	CASSRGTANTEAFF
TRBV11-2	TRBJ2-3	.	.	TGTGCCAGCAGCCTACTCATTAGCACAGATACGCAGTATTTT	CASSLLISTDTQYF
TRBV7-8	TRBJ2-7	.	TRBD2	TGTGCCAGCAGCCCCCGACGGACTAGCGCCGCCTACGAGCAGTACTTC	CASSPRRTSAAYEQYF
TRBV5-4	TRBJ2-1	.	TRBD2	TGTGCCAGCGGTCGAGATAGCGGGAACTACAATGAGCAGTTCTTC	CASGRDSGNYNEQFF
TRBV7-6	TRBJ2-5	.	.	TGTGCCAGCAGCCTCGGCCTCCAGGGGTTAGCAGAGACCCAGTACTTC	CASSLGLQGLAETQYF
TRBV5-1	TRBJ2-7	.	TRBD2	TGCGCCAGCAGCTTGGATCAGCGGGGCCCCTACGAGCAGTACTTC	CASSLDQRGPYEQYF
TRBV7-2	TRBJ2-7	.	.	TGTGCCAGCAGTGACCCCGGGATCGAGCAGTACTTC	CASSDPGIEQYF
TRBV2	TRBJ1-5	.	.	TGTGCCAGCAGTGGGGCTGGGCTCAATCAGCCCCAGCATTTT	CASSGAGLNQPQHF
TRBV28	TRBJ1-5	.	.	TGTGCCAGCAGACCATACGGAGGTAGTAATCAGCCCCAGCATTTT	CASRPYGGSNQPQHF
TRBV28	TRBJ1-2	.	.	TGTGCCAGCACCCCTGGAGATTATGGCTACACCTTC	CASTPGDYGYTF
TRBV23-1	TRBJ2-7	.	.	TGCGCCAGCAGGTTGGAGCACTTCTCCTACGAGCAGTACTTC	CASRLEHFSYEQYF
TRBV27	TRBJ2-7	.	TRBD2	TGTGCCAGCCGTCGGGAGACTAGCGGACACTACGAGCAGTACTTC	CASRRETSGHYEQYF
TRBV6-6	TRBJ2-7	few	.	TGTGCCAGCAGTTACCCAGGGGGGCCCTACGAGCAGTACTTC	CASSYPGGPYEQYF
TRBV4-1	TRBJ1-1	.	TRBD1	TGCGCCAGCAGCCCGCCCCTGGACAGGACTATGAACACTGAAGCTTTCTTT	CASSPPLDRTMNTEAFF
TRBV30	TRBJ2-5	.	TRBD1	TGTGCCTGGAATCGCGGGACAGGGGAGGAGACCCAGTACTTC	CAWNRGTGEETQYF
TRBV10-1	TRBJ1-2	.	.	TGCGCCAGCAGTGGGGGGAACAGGGCTAACTATGGCTACACCTTC	CASSGGNRANYGYTF
TRBV5-5	TRBJ2-7	.	.	TGTGCCAGCAGCTCCGCGACTAGTGAGTACGAGCAGTACTTC	CASSSATSEYEQYF
TRBV27	TRBJ1-5	.	TRBD1	TGTGCCAGCAGTTCACCGGGACAGATAAATCAGCCCCAGCATTTT	CASSSPGQINQPQHF
TRBV13	TRBJ2-7	.	.	TGTGCCAGCAGCTTAGGCGAAGGCAGGGTCCACGAGCAGTACTTC	CASSLGEGRVHEQYF
TRBV13	TRBJ2-7	many	TRBD2	TGTGCCAGCAGCTTCCACCTAGCGGGAGACTACGAGCAGTACTTC	CASSFHLAGDYEQYF
TRBV25-1	TRBJ2-1	.	TRBD2	TGTGCCAGCAGTGGGGTAGCGGGAGGAAGGCAGTTCTTC	CASSGVAGGRQFF
TRBV29-1	TRBJ2-5	.	TRBD1	TGCAGCGCGGGGGACAGGGTCACAGAGACCCAGTACTTC	CSAGDRVTETQYF
TRBV7-3	TRBJ1-2	.	TRBD1	TGTGCCAGCAGCTTTTCAGGGGGTGTCTATGGCTACACCTTC	CASSFSGGVYGYTF
TRBV29-1	TRBJ2-7	.	TRBD1	TGCAGCGCAATGACAGGGGGTACCTACGAGCAGTACTTC	CSAMTGGTYEQYF
TRBV29-1	TRBJ1-5	few	TRBD1	TGCAGCGTATTACAGGGGAATCAGCCCCAGCATTTT	CSVLQGNQPQHF
TRBV7-6	TRBJ2-7	.	TRBD1	TGTGCCAGCAGCCCTGGGACAGACTCCTACGAGCAGTACTTC	CASSPGTDSYEQYF
TRBV7-2	TRBJ2-1	.	TRBD2	TGTGCCAGCAATCCCTTAGCGGGCCTTCAAGGTAATGAGCAGTTCTTC	CASNPLAGLQGNEQFF
TRBV6-1	TRBJ2-1	.	TRBD2	TGTGCCACCAGACTAGCTTTTGAGCAGTTCTTC	CATRLAFEQFF
TRBV9	TRBJ2-2	.	.	TGTGCCAGCAGCGTAGATTTACGGCAGGAGGTGTTTTTT	CASSVDLRQEVFF